A selection of T cell receptor beta chains follows, all from one sample in a study of T cell responses to AZD1222 COVID-19 vaccine. The table came from immunoSEQ multiplex PCR; TCRdb's copy has only in-frame clones and leaves some out. Seen here are about 150,000 clones, 87% observed once, and the top ten hold about 2.8%. Material: peripheral blood, obtained on day 0 of AZD1222 vaccination. These receptors came from an adult in good health. Each CDR3 is given with its conserved first and last residue. Fields, in order: J gene, clone size, V gene, D gene, CDR3 protein, CDR3 DNA. A D gene is named only where the DNA matches it firmly. Size is stated for part of the rows, as once, few or many counts, or as a class when the clone is expanded.

>TRBJ1-2|NA|TRBV19|NA
CASTGLNYGYTF
TGTGCCAGTACAGGGCTTAACTATGGCTACACCTTC
>TRBJ1-3|NA|TRBV7-9|NA
CASSPRTEPFSGNTIYF
TGTGCCAGCAGCCCTAGGACGGAGCCATTCTCTGGAAACACCATATATTTT
>TRBJ1-1|few|TRBV18|NA
CASSPRIQRNTEAFF
TGTGCCAGCTCTCCTAGAATACAGAGGAACACTGAAGCTTTCTTT
>TRBJ2-7|NA|TRBV5-1|TRBD1
CASSLVGIRTGSYEQYF
TGCGCCAGCAGCTTGGTCGGGATCCGGACAGGGTCCTACGAGCAGTACTTC
>TRBJ1-2|NA|TRBV6-5|NA
CASSYSKGGGYTF
TGTGCCAGCAGTTACTCGAAGGGGGGTGGCTACACCTTC
>TRBJ2-7|NA|TRBV10-3|TRBD1
CAISEPGQGQYF
TGTGCCATCAGTGAGCCGGGACAGGGGCAGTACTTC
>TRBJ1-1|NA|TRBV11-2|TRBD1
CASSRTGNTEAFF
TGTGCCAGCAGCCGGACAGGGAACACTGAAGCTTTCTTT
>TRBJ1-2|NA|TRBV6-4|TRBD1
CASSHTGVEGYTF
TGTGCCAGCAGTCACACAGGGGTTGAAGGCTACACCTTC
>TRBJ2-3|NA|TRBV28|NA
CASTRAGSTDTQYF
TGTGCCAGCACACGGGCAGGGAGCACAGATACGCAGTATTTT
>TRBJ2-1|NA|TRBV28|TRBD2
CASSPVTSGTTYNEQFF
TGTGCCAGCAGCCCCGTTACTAGCGGAACTACCTACAATGAGCAGTTCTTC
>TRBJ2-6|once|TRBV2|NA
CASKMLSVSGANVLTF
TGTGCCAGCAAGATGCTCTCGGTATCTGGGGCCAACGTCCTGACTTTC
>TRBJ1-2|NA|TRBV5-6|NA
CASGWRSTGYGYTF
TGTGCCAGCGGATGGCGGTCCACCGGCTATGGCTACACCTTC
>TRBJ1-2|NA|TRBV2|NA
CASRLAEANNYGYTF
TGTGCCAGCAGGTTGGCGGAAGCTAATAACTATGGCTACACCTTC
>TRBJ2-5|NA|TRBV19|TRBD1
CASSLRGTGVQETQYF
TGTGCCAGTAGCCTCCGTGGGACAGGGGTCCAAGAGACCCAGTACTTC
>TRBJ2-2|NA|TRBV28|TRBD1
CASTTGGAYTGELFF
TGTGCCAGCACAACAGGGGGCGCGTACACCGGGGAGCTGTTTTTT
>TRBJ1-5|NA|TRBV19|NA
CASSIMLGVTNQPQHF
TGTGCCAGTAGTATTATGCTAGGGGTCACAAATCAGCCCCAGCATTTT
>TRBJ2-1|NA|TRBV5-1|TRBD1
CASRSSRGNNEQFF
TGCGCCAGCAGGAGCAGCAGGGGGAACAATGAGCAGTTCTTC
>TRBJ1-5|NA|TRBV5-1|TRBD1
CASSPQGADQPQHF
TGCGCCAGCAGCCCACAGGGGGCGGATCAGCCCCAGCATTTT
>TRBJ1-3|NA|TRBV2|NA
CASSFTGIGNTIYF
TGTGCCAGCAGTTTTACAGGGATCGGAAACACCATATATTTT
>TRBJ2-1|NA|TRBV11-3|NA
CASSPTGTTYNEQFF
TGTGCCAGCAGCCCAACCGGGACGACCTACAATGAGCAGTTCTTC
>TRBJ1-1|NA|TRBV28|TRBD1
CASVRDRHEGFF
TGTGCCAGCGTCCGGGACAGGCACGAGGGTTTCTTT
>TRBJ1-4|NA|TRBV19|NA
CASSWSRDSGEKLFF
TGTGCCAGTAGTTGGTCCCGGGATTCAGGTGAAAAACTGTTTTTT
>TRBJ1-2|few|TRBV6-4|NA
CASSPEGTYGYTF
TGTGCCAGCAGCCCGGAAGGGACCTACGGCTACACCTTC
>TRBJ1-2|NA|TRBV6-1|TRBD1
CASSEQGGQGNYGYTF
TGTGCCAGCAGTGAACAAGGGGGACAGGGGAACTATGGCTACACCTTC
>TRBJ1-1|NA|TRBV27|TRBD1
CASSSSGQGGNTEAFF
TGTGCCAGCAGTTCCTCCGGACAGGGAGGGAACACTGAAGCTTTCTTT
>TRBJ2-7|once|TRBV7-3|NA
CASSYGPSGEQYF
TGTGCCAGCAGCTATGGACCCTCGGGGGAGCAGTACTTC
>TRBJ2-3|once|TRBV5-1|NA
CASAGGGSSDTQYF
TGCGCCTCAGCAGGAGGGGGGAGTAGTGATACGCAGTATTTT